This T cell receptor beta chain was captured in a study of cytomegalovirus exposure and HLA in healthy donors. As for this clone: Its antigen is currently unknown.

Findings and limits, study-wide: Most likely, a cluster of highly shared sequence variants arose as a sequencing artifact.

The PCR was carried out with 60 Vbeta primers and 13 Jbeta primers. Data came from immunoSEQ multiplex PCR; TCRdb stores just in-frame clones and leaves some out. This repertoire shows about 150,000 clones, approximately 77% found once; its top ten account for roughly 1.3%. Trimming took off 0 bases at V and 4 bases at J, with 8 bases between the two ends. There are 13 residues in the CDR3. The V gene's germline CDR1 is SGHRS and CDR2 YFSETQ. This chain uses TRBV5-1 with TRBJ2-7; tentatively, D is TRBD2 (6 bases). Sequenced input: PBMCs. The receptor comes from a woman aged 35 to 49 in good health and CMV-seronegative. The CDR3 nucleotides are TGCGCCAGCAGCTTGGGGGGGGAGTACGAGCAGTACTTC. Translated: CASSLGGEYEQYF.